Described below is a single T cell receptor (beta chain) sequence and its context. These data belong to a study of blood T cell repertoires in COVID-19. For the study at large: T cells, B-cell-depleted T cells, or PBMCs supplied cDNA or gDNA.

Trimming removed 8 bases at V and 2 bases at J, with 23 bases between. This CDR3 has 17 residues. The germline gives CDR1 SNHLY, CDR2 FYNNEI. TCRdb's table, derived via immunoSEQ multiplex PCR, lists solely in-frame clones and lacks some. The repertoire has about 210,000 clones, 89% of them found once; the top ten carry roughly 5%. The rearrangement joins TRBV2 to TRBJ2-3, with D tentatively TRBD2 (6 bases). The clonotype originates from a middle-aged woman with acute or convalescent COVID-19. The sample taken for sequencing was peripheral blood. CDR3 nucleotide sequence: TGTGCCAGCGGAATTCGGTTTAGGTCTAGCGTCACAGATACGCAGTATTTT. This encodes CASGIRFRSSVTDTQYF.